The rows below give T cell receptor beta chains drawn from one sample of a study of blood T cell repertoires in COVID-19. The data were produced by immunoSEQ multiplex PCR, yet TCRdb's version contains in-frame clones alone and is incomplete. The profile shows over 200,000 clones, roughly 80% of them singletons. The sequenced sample was peripheral blood. Receptors originate from an elderly woman with acute or convalescent COVID-19. Both conserved end residues are part of each CDR3. D genes are given only for firm matches. Expanded clones are given a class, and other clones once, few, many or no size at all.

clone_size,j_call,v_call,d_call,cdr3_nt,cdr3_aa
NA,TRBJ1-5,TRBV5-6,TRBD1,TGTGCCAGCAGCCAGGGGTCCCGACAGGGGGATCAGCCCCAGCATTTT,CASSQGSRQGDQPQHF
NA,TRBJ2-7,TRBV7-2,TRBD2,TGTGCCAGCAGCTCTGGGGGGATCGCGGGGGTGAGGAGGTACGAGCAGTACTTC,CASSSGGIAGVRRYEQYF
NA,TRBJ2-7,TRBV7-9,TRBD2,TGTGCCAGCAGCCCTAGCGGGATTCGACACGAGCAGTACTTC,CASSPSGIRHEQYF
few,TRBJ2-7,TRBV7-9,TRBD1,TGTGCCAGCAGCTTAGTGGGGACAGGGGGGGAGCAGTACTTC,CASSLVGTGGEQYF
NA,TRBJ1-1,TRBV6-1,TRBD1,TGTGCCAGCAGTGAATCTCGGACAGGGGGAGCTTTCTTT,CASSESRTGGAFF
NA,TRBJ1-5,TRBV25-1,NA,TGTGCCAGCAGTGAATACGGGAATACGGAGCCCCAGCATTTT,CASSEYGNTEPQHF
NA,TRBJ2-1,TRBV5-8,NA,TGTGCCAGCAGCTTGGATTCGGGGTGGGGCAATGAGCAGTTCTTC,CASSLDSGWGNEQFF
NA,TRBJ1-2,TRBV4-1,TRBD1,TGCGCCAGCAGCCCGAGGGACAGCGGCTATGGCTACACCTTC,CASSPRDSGYGYTF
NA,TRBJ1-2,TRBV29-1,NA,TGCAGCGCCGGGAGTGACTATGGCTACACCTTC,CSAGSDYGYTF
few,TRBJ1-1,TRBV25-1,NA,TGTGCCAGCAGTGACAGGAACACTGAAGCTTTCTTT,CASSDRNTEAFF
NA,TRBJ1-2,TRBV1,NA,TGCACCAGCAGCCCACGTAGGACAGACAACTATGGCTACACCTTC,CTSSPRRTDNYGYTF
NA,TRBJ1-1,TRBV18,TRBD1,TGTGCCAGCTCACCACCTTTGGGACAGGGGGCGACTGAAGCTTTCTTT,CASSPPLGQGATEAFF
NA,TRBJ2-6,TRBV11-3,TRBD1,TGTGCCAGCAGCTTAGTCTTAGGACAGGGGGCTGGGGCCAACGTCCTGACTTTC,CASSLVLGQGAGANVLTF
once,TRBJ2-1,TRBV4-1,TRBD2,TGCGCCAGCAGCCAAGGGGCTAGCGGGGGGGCAGTTGAGCAGTTCTTC,CASSQGASGGAVEQFF
NA,TRBJ2-1,TRBV19,NA,TGTGCCACCGGACCGGGAGACCGAAACAATGAGCAGTTCTTC,CATGPGDRNNEQFF
NA,TRBJ2-7,TRBV5-4,TRBD1,TGTGCCAGCAGCCCCGGACAGGGGAGGGAGCAGTACTTC,CASSPGQGREQYF
NA,TRBJ2-5,TRBV6-1,NA,TGTGCCAGCAGTGAAAACTCAGGGGTGGAGACCCAGTACTTC,CASSENSGVETQYF
NA,TRBJ2-1,TRBV5-4,TRBD2,TGTGCCAGCAGCACGGGGACTAGCGGGGGGGATGAGCAGTTCTTC,CASSTGTSGGDEQFF
NA,TRBJ1-2,TRBV19,NA,TGTGCCAGTAGTATCAATACCATTCAGGACTATGGCTACACCTTC,CASSINTIQDYGYTF
NA,TRBJ2-2,TRBV7-9,NA,TGTGCCAGCAGCTTAGATGGGCCCGGGGAGCTGTTTTTT,CASSLDGPGELFF
NA,TRBJ2-2,TRBV5-1,TRBD2,TGCGCCAGCGCAACCGGGACTAGAGTGACCGGGGAGCTGTTTTTT,CASATGTRVTGELFF
NA,TRBJ1-1,TRBV19,NA,TGTGCCAGTACTAGAGCGGCAATGAACACTGAAGCTTTCTTT,CASTRAAMNTEAFF
NA,TRBJ2-1,TRBV6-5,NA,TGTGCCAGCCGGGCCTACAATGAGCAGTTCTTC,CASRAYNEQFF
NA,TRBJ1-2,TRBV11-2,TRBD1,TGTGCCAGCAGCTTTAGCGAGGGGGCCGGTTATGGCTACACCTTC,CASSFSEGAGYGYTF
NA,TRBJ1-1,TRBV5-5,TRBD1,TGTGCCAGCAGCTTTGGGACAGGGGGCAGCACTGAAGCTTTCTTT,CASSFGTGGSTEAFF
NA,TRBJ1-1,TRBV13,NA,TGTGCCAGCAGCTTTGAGAGGGACACTGAAGCTTTCTTT,CASSFERDTEAFF
NA,TRBJ2-7,TRBV28,TRBD2,TGTGCCAGCAGTTCGGGGGGAATGGGGGTCTACGAGCAGTACTTC,CASSSGGMGVYEQYF
NA,TRBJ2-7,TRBV7-2,TRBD2,TGTGCCAGCAGCCTCAGCGGGAGGGGCTACGAGCAGTACTTC,CASSLSGRGYEQYF
once,TRBJ1-4,TRBV7-9,TRBD1,TGTGCCAGCAGCTTAGGGGGACAGGGAGCGAAAAGTGAAAAACTGTTTTTT,CASSLGGQGAKSEKLFF
few,TRBJ1-2,TRBV6-1,NA,TGTGCCAGCAGTGAAGCCCAGGGGCCGACGAGAGGCTACACCTTC,CASSEAQGPTRGYTF
NA,TRBJ2-3,TRBV11-2,TRBD1,TGTGCCAGCAGCCCCGGGGACAGGGACAGAGATACGCAGTATTTT,CASSPGDRDRDTQYF
NA,TRBJ2-6,TRBV5-1,NA,TGCGCCAGCAGCTTCGGGACTGGGGCCAACGTCCTGACTTTC,CASSFGTGANVLTF
NA,TRBJ2-2,TRBV7-3,TRBD2,TGTGCCAGCAGCTTAATCCCATCTAGCGGGAAGAACACCGGGGAGCTGTTTTTT,CASSLIPSSGKNTGELFF
NA,TRBJ1-3,TRBV7-8,TRBD1,TGTGCCAGCAGCTCCCCCGGGACAGGCTCTGGAAACACCATATATTTT,CASSSPGTGSGNTIYF
once,TRBJ1-2,TRBV12-3/TRBV12-4,NA,TGTGCCAGCAGTTTTTCCCCCCGGGATGGCTACACCTTC,CASSFSPRDGYTF
NA,TRBJ2-2,TRBV12-5,NA,TGTGCTAGTGCCCAGAACACCGGGGAGCTGTTTTTT,CASAQNTGELFF
NA,TRBJ1-1,TRBV9,TRBD1,TGTGCCAGGTACGAGACAGGGATCCGGAGGCTCACTGAAGCTTTCTTT,CARYETGIRRLTEAFF
once,TRBJ2-5,TRBV6-2/TRBV6-3,TRBD2,TGTGCCAGCAGCCCCCTCCCGGGAGCGGGGGTCGCGAAGACCCAGTACTTC,CASSPLPGAGVAKTQYF
NA,TRBJ2-7,TRBV27,TRBD2,TGTGCCAGCAGTTTCCGGACTAGCGCGGCCTACGAGCAGTACTTC,CASSFRTSAAYEQYF
NA,TRBJ2-1,TRBV7-7,NA,TGTGCCAGCAGCCCATCTTCGGCGGCGACCGGCTCGGGGGAGCAGTTCTTC,CASSPSSAATGSGEQFF
once,TRBJ1-2,TRBV19,NA,TGTGCCAGTAGTATATCGGGGGGACTAGATGGCTACACCTTC,CASSISGGLDGYTF
few,TRBJ2-2,TRBV6-1,TRBD1,TGTGCCAGCAGTGAAAGATCATGGTCTTCTGGGACAGGGTATCCCGGGGAGCTGTTTTTT,CASSERSWSSGTGYPGELFF